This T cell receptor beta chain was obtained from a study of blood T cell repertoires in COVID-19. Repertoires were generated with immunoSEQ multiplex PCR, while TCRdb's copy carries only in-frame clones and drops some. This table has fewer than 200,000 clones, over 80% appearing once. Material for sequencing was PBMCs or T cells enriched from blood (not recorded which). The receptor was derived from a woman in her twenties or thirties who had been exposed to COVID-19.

CDR3 DNA sequence: TGTGCCAGTAGTATTGACAGGGGCTCTGGAAACACCATATATTTT. Its translation is CASSIDRGSGNTIYF. This chain links TRBV19 with TRBJ1-3; TRBD1 matches 8 bases. The V segment lost 3 bases and the J segment 0 bases; nucleotides outside the gene matches: 1. CDR1 and CDR2 (germline): LNHDA, SQIVND (reference sequence). The CDR3 is 15 amino acids.